This TCR beta chain emerged from a study of OX40 agonist ivuxolimab in advanced cancers. Background on the study: The treatment was a fully human IgG2 OX40 agonist, ivuxolimab. Whole-study findings and limits: Clonal expansion by week 6 occurred in CD4+ and CD8+ blood T cells (at 0.1 to 3.0 mg/kg). Among patients with partial responses at 0.1-3.0 mg/kg, clonal expansion was among the lowest.

The CDR3 sequence is 14 residues long. V was shortened by 3 bases and J by 3 bases, with 9 bases between the two germline ends. Germline V lookup: CDR1 SGHDT, CDR2 YYEEEE. Details on this clone: Its antigen is not identified.

The cohort excluded patients with autoimmune disease history or systemic immunosuppression. Profiled with immunoSEQ multiplex PCR; TCRdb holds only in-frame clones, not every one. This table has 80,000 to 100,000 clones, 70% to 90% appearing once. The sequence derives from an adult with an advanced solid tumor such as melanoma, head and neck, liver or kidney cancer. Sample: CD4+ or CD8+ T cells sorted from blood, taken in a trial of the OX40 agonist ivuxolimab. The genes are TRBV5-6 and TRBJ1-4; a possible D gene is TRBD1 (6 bases). This CDR3 reads CASSSRGPNEKLFF. CDR3 DNA: TGTGCCAGCAGCTCCAGGGGTCCTAATGAAAAACTGTTTTTT. The full variable domain, rest sourced from reference TRBV5-6 and TRBJ1-4, is DAGVTQSPTHLIKTRGQQVTLRCSPKSGHDTVSWYQQALGQGPQFIFQYYEEEERQRGNFPDRFSGHQFPNYSSELNVNALLLGDSALYLCASSSRGPNEKLFFGSGTQLSVL.